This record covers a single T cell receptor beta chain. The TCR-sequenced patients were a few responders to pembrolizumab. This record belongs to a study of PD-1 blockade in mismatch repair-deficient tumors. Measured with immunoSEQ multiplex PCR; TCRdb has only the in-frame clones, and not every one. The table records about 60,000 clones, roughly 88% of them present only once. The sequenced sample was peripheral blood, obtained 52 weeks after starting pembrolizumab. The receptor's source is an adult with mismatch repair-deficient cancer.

The chain's CDR3 is CASSQFQADTEAFF. The CDR3 DNA reads as TGTGCCAGCAGCCAATTTCAGGCAGACACTGAAGCTTTCTTT. The genes are TRBV4-2 and TRBJ1-1, with D uncertain. Germline CDR1 reads LGHNA; CDR2 reads YNFKEQ. V was clipped by 2 bases and J by 3 bases, with 10 bases between them. The CDR3 is 14 amino acids.